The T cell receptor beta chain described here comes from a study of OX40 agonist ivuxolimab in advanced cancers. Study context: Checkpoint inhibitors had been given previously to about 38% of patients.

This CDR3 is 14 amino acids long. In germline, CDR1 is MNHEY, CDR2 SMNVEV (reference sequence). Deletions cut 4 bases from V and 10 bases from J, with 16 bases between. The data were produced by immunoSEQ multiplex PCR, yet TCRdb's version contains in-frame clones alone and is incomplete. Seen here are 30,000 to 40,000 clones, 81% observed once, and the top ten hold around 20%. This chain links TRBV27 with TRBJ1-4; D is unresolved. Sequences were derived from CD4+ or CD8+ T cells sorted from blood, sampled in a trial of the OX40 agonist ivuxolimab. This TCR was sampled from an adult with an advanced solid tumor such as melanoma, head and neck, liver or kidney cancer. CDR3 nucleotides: TGTGCCAGCAGTTCTCGGATGCCGTTCGGAAAACTGTTTTTT. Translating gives CASSSRMPFGKLFF.